This T cell receptor (beta chain) was found in a study of T-cell memory formation after mild COVID-19. Study in general: TCR clusters mostly belonged to single donors. Study-wide findings and caveats: Among CD4+ contracting clones, most were CM and EM, and CD8+ ones EMRA. Clones that contracted from day 15 to 85 were balanced CD4/CD8, while later expanders leaned CD4+.

5'RACE with constant-segment primers built TCRalpha and TCRbeta cDNA libraries with UMIs. One entry per CDR3 protein results from TCRdb running MiXCR on the 5' RACE reads. The profile covers about 400,000 distinct CDR3 sequences, with approximately 16% appearing a single time and 20% to 25% taken by the ten largest. V gave up 5 bases and J gave up 4 bases; unmatched junction bases: 14. Per germline, CDR1 MNHNS and CDR2 SASEGT. The CDR3 is made up of 17 amino acids. This clonotype was observed a few times. Its target is not known. This chain links TRBV6-1 with TRBJ2-5; 9 bases match TRBD1. The TCR was taken from a man aged 18 to 30 who had mild COVID-19 (a few samples of this study predate the infection). Cell type and time point are not known. The material sequenced was PBMCs or a T cell subset sorted from them (not recorded which). The CDR3 DNA reads TGTGCCAGCAGTCGAGCGACGGGACAGGGCTTTAGAGAGACCCAGTACTTC. Protein sequence: CASSRATGQGFRETQYF.